This TCR beta chain was captured in a study of beta chain features in type 1 diabetes. The investigators reverse transcribed all of the isolated RNA, so they sequenced expressed TCRB transcripts. Naive, central memory and regulatory T cell samples came to a mean of approximately 4 million reads. The table came from immunoSEQ multiplex PCR; TCRdb's copy has only in-frame clones and leaves some out. The table has roughly 150,000 clones, 11% seen once; the top ten hold around 2%. The V gene's germline CDR1 is SGHTS and CDR2 YDEGEE. The CDR3 extends over 14 amino acids. V lost 5 bases, J lost 3 bases, and 7 bases stayed unmatched.

The sequence derives from a man in his late teens or twenties in good health. Sequencing was done on a sample of central memory CD4+ T cells from blood. The chain has TRBV5-8 and TRBJ1-2; 7 bases agree with TRBD1. The CDR3 loop is CASRPAGGYYGYTF. The CDR3 DNA reads as TGTGCCAGCAGACCTGCAGGGGGTTACTATGGCTACACCTTC. Filled out from reference TRBV5-8 and TRBJ1-2, the complete variable domain reads EAGVTQSPTHLIKTRGQQATLRCSPISGHTSVYWYQQALGLGLQFLLWYDEGEERNRGNFPPRFSGRQFPNYSSELNVNALELEDSALYLCASRPAGGYYGYTFGSGTRLTVV.